The 22 T cell receptor beta chains in this list originate from one sample, sequenced in a study of CD8 T cells in ankylosing spondylitis. Overall study results and limits: Typical of ankylosing spondylitis blood, it appeared, was a TCR beta motif of fewer than 10 highly homologous variants.

No antigen has been identified for these receptors. MiXCR was run by TCRdb on the 5' RACE reads, yielding one entry per CDR3 protein. The sample has around 770,000 distinct CDR3 sequences, approximately 10% seen once. The sample was blood, either unsorted or a sorted T cell fraction (not recorded which). These TCRs come from a male donor with ankylosing spondylitis.

The chain employs TRBV7-8 and TRBJ2-1; 7 bases fit TRBD2. V was clipped by 5 bases and J by 8 bases; unmatched bases: 15. In germline, CDR1 is SGHVS, CDR2 FQNEAQ. This CDR3 region has 16 residues. The DNA for the CDR3 is TGTGCCAGCAGCCCCGCTTTGGGCGGGAGCTTTGATGAGCAGTTCTTC. Protein product: CASSPALGGSFDEQFF.

This clonotype appeared many times. V usage is TRBV12-3 or TRBV12-4 and J usage is TRBJ1-5, with TRBD1 as a possible D gene (5 bases). Trimming took off 1 base at V and 5 bases at J, with 15 bases between the two ends. CDR3 length equals 16 residues. The CDR3 loop is CASSLGVGAGHQPQHF. CDR3 DNA: TGTGCCAGCAGTTTAGGTGTAGGGGCAGGGCATCAGCCCCAGCATTTT.

This sequence joins TRBV5-1 and TRBJ2-3, with D maybe TRBD2 (6 bases). The germline gives CDR1 SGHRS, CDR2 YFSETQ. Trimming removed 4 bases at V and 2 bases at J, with 14 bases between. The CDR3 consists of 15 residues. This CDR3 is CASSTAGGSTDTQYF. Written as DNA, the CDR3 is TGCGCCAGCAGCACCGCCGGGGGATCCACAGATACGCAGTATTTT.

The chain uses TRBV28 and TRBJ1-2; no clear D gene. Between the trimmed V and J ends, which lost 5 bases and 2 bases, there was a span of 9 bases. CDR3 length equals 13 residues. Germline V lookup: CDR1 MDHEN, CDR2 SYDVKM. The CDR3 DNA reads as TGTGCCAGCAGTAAACAGAAGAACTATGGCTACACCTTC. This codes for CASSKQKNYGYTF.

This clonotype has at least ten counts. The gene calls are TRBV7-2 and TRBJ2-1; D perhaps matches TRBD1 (6 bases). Germline CDR1 and CDR2: SGHTA and FQGNSA. The CDR3 is made up of 14 amino acids. The ends were cut back, 2 bases at V and 7 bases at J, with 12 bases in the middle. The CDR3 loop is CASSLWGLGNEQFF. CDR3 nucleotide sequence: TGTGCCAGCAGCTTATGGGGGCTCGGGAATGAGCAGTTCTTC.

This chain links TRBV5-1 with TRBJ2-3, with D maybe TRBD1 (5 bases). The V and J ends lost 5 bases and 10 bases respectively, with 14 bases between them. Germline lookup yields CDR1 SGHRS and CDR2 YFSETQ. There are 12 residues in the CDR3. This CDR3 is CASRGDGPAQYF. The DNA of the CDR3 is TGCGCCAGCAGAGGGGATGGGCCGGCGCAGTATTTT.

A few counts support this clonotype. The chain recombines TRBV6-5 with TRBJ1-6; TRBD1 aligns across 9 bases. CDR3 length: 15 residues. Per germline, CDR1 MNHEY and CDR2 SVGAGI. Trimming at V came to 2 bases and at J to 7 bases, leaving 3 bases not matched to a gene. For the CDR3, the DNA is TGTGCCAGCAGTTACACCGGGACAGGGAATTCACCCCTCCACTTT. As protein: CASSYTGTGNSPLHF.

A few counts support this clonotype. V is TRBV5-1 and J is TRBJ2-1; weak D call: TRBD1 (5 bases). This CDR3 has 16 amino acids. Germline V lookup: CDR1 SGHRS, CDR2 YFSETQ. The germline V and J ends were trimmed by 4 bases and 4 bases, with 18 bases remaining between them. CDR3 amino acids: CASSRRRVSGYNEQFF. In DNA form, the CDR3 reads TGCGCCAGCAGCCGTCGCAGAGTTTCAGGGTACAATGAGCAGTTCTTC.

This clonotype has at least ten counts. The rearrangement joins TRBV4-1 to TRBJ1-1; D remains ambiguous. The CDR3 has 13 amino acids. The germline gives CDR1 MGHRA, CDR2 YSYEKL. The V end was cut by 0 bases, the J end by 3 bases, with 5 bases between. CDR3 loop: CASSQDRDTEAFF. For the CDR3, the DNA is TGCGCCAGCAGCCAAGATAGGGACACTGAAGCTTTCTTT.

There are many counts of this clonotype. This rearrangement joins TRBV4-3 to TRBJ2-1; no definite D call. CDR3 length: 15 residues. Germline values: CDR1 LGHNA, CDR2 YSLEER. Trimming pared 3 bases from V and 3 bases from J, leaving 12 bases between. CDR3 DNA: TGCGCCAGCAGCCAGGATCTGGGCGTCTACAATGAGCAGTTCTTC. Protein sequence: CASSQDLGVYNEQFF.

The chain has TRBV2 and TRBJ2-7; D unclear. The V end lost 5 bases, the J end lost 0 bases, and 11 bases lay between the germline ends. Germline V CDR1 and CDR2: SNHLY, FYNNEI. The CDR3 is 14 amino acids. The CDR3 spells CASSYTFSSYEQYF. The CDR3 DNA follows: TGTGCCAGCAGTTATACGTTCAGCTCCTACGAGCAGTACTTC.

The table lists this clonotype with many counts. This chain uses TRBV5-1 with TRBJ2-7; D may be TRBD1 (6 bases). Germline lookup yields CDR1 SGHRS and CDR2 YFSETQ. Trimming pared 5 bases from V and 4 bases from J, leaving 19 bases between. The CDR3 contains 15 residues. In nucleotides, the CDR3 is TGCGCCAGCAGACCGGGGCCGGACAGTCTTTACGAGCAGTACTTC. Encoded protein: CASRPGPDSLYEQYF.

This clonotype showed up just once. The chain recombines TRBV28 with TRBJ2-7; D remains unclear. The germline V gene has CDR1 MDHEN and CDR2 SYDVKM. There are 15 residues in the CDR3. Trimming cost V 2 bases and J 1 base, with 12 bases left between them. The CDR3 DNA is TGTGCCAGCAGTTTAGGGATAGCCTGGTCCTACGAGCAGTACTTC. The encoded protein is CASSLGIAWSYEQYF.

This clonotype has a count of ten or more. V usage is TRBV12-3 or TRBV12-4 and J usage is TRBJ2-1, with D possibly being TRBD1 (5 bases). This CDR3 contains 15 residues. Trimming took off 3 bases at V and 6 bases at J, with 15 bases between the two ends. CDR3 loop: CASSFPWGRGNEQFF. CDR3 in DNA: TGTGCCAGCAGTTTCCCCTGGGGCCGTGGCAATGAGCAGTTCTTC.

This chain connects TRBV20-1 to TRBJ1-2; D unclear. The CDR3 loop spans 12 amino acids. V lost 8 bases and J 7 bases, leaving 17 bases between the germline ends. Germline assignment: CDR1 DFQATT and CDR2 SNEGSKA (reference sequence). CDR3 sequence (DNA): TGCAGTAGTGTACCAACGGCAAGTGGCTACACCTTC. Encoded protein: CSSVPTASGYTF.

This clonotype came up a few times. V and J are TRBV15 and TRBJ2-7; D possibly corresponds to TRBD1 (5 bases). This CDR3 region has 14 residues. Germline V gene sequence: CDR1 LNHNV, CDR2 YYDKDF (reference sequence). Trimming stripped 3 bases from V and 0 bases from J, with 9 bases between. The DNA of the CDR3 is TGTGCCACCAGCAGGGGCAGGGACTCCTACGAGCAGTACTTC. Its translation: CATSRGRDSYEQYF.

The chain links TRBV13 to TRBJ2-1, with TRBD2 matching 8 bases. J was trimmed by 8 bases and V by 8 bases; bases with no gene match: 17. Germline CDR1 and CDR2: PRHDT and FYEKMQ (reference sequence). The CDR3 runs to 16 residues. The CDR3 sequence is CASRGAVREGLDEQFF. The CDR3 DNA is TGTGCCAGCCGGGGGGCCGTCCGGGAGGGCCTCGATGAGCAGTTCTTC.

The genes are TRBV7-2 and TRBJ2-3, with TRBD2 matching over 8 bases. The CDR3 extends over 16 amino acids. V lost 5 bases to trimming and J lost 1 base; unmatched junction nucleotides: 8. The V gene's germline CDR1 is SGHTA and CDR2 FQGNSA. DNA for the CDR3: TGTGCCAGCAGCCCCTATAGTAGCGGGGGCACAGATACGCAGTATTTT. It codes for CASSPYSSGGTDTQYF.

This clonotype was detected a few times. The chain links TRBV20-1 to TRBJ2-3; D possibly uses TRBD1 or TRBD2 (6 bases each). The V gene's germline CDR1 is DFQATT and CDR2 SNEGSKA (reference sequence). This CDR3 has 15 residues. V gave up 0 bases and J gave up 7 bases, with 17 bases separating them. The chain's CDR3 is CSARDRRGAGNTQYF. The CDR3 region has the DNA TGCAGTGCTAGAGATCGTAGGGGGGCAGGGAATACGCAGTATTTT.

This clonotype has a count of ten or more. The CDR3 sequence is CSAGSLRVYGYTF. Written as DNA, the CDR3 is TGCAGTGCTGGGAGTCTCAGGGTATATGGCTACACCTTC. The chain recombines TRBV20-1 with TRBJ1-2; TRBD1 is a possible D gene (5 bases). Germline V gene data show CDR1 as DFQATT and CDR2 as SNEGSKA (reference sequence). V lost 5 bases, J lost 5 bases, and 15 bases lay in between. The CDR3 covers 13 residues.

This clonotype was recorded a few times. The rearrangement joins TRBV9 to TRBJ1-2; D is possibly TRBD1 (6 bases). Germline CDR1 is SGDLS and CDR2 is YYNGEE. Trimming stripped 0 bases from V and 3 bases from J, with 9 bases between. This CDR3 has 14 residues. The CDR3 here is CASSVGTAHYGYTF. CDR3 nucleotide sequence: TGTGCCAGCAGCGTAGGGACAGCACACTATGGCTACACCTTC.

This clonotype was detected a few times. This chain connects TRBV15 to TRBJ2-7; 10 bases agree with TRBD1. In germline, CDR1 is LNHNV, CDR2 YYDKDF (reference sequence). J gave up 5 bases and V 1 base, and 11 bases lay outside the gene matches. The CDR3 contains 17 residues. CDR3 coding DNA: TGTGCCACCAGCAGAGCCGGGACAGGGGATTTCTTGGACGAGCAGTACTTC. Amino acid sequence: CATSRAGTGDFLDEQYF.